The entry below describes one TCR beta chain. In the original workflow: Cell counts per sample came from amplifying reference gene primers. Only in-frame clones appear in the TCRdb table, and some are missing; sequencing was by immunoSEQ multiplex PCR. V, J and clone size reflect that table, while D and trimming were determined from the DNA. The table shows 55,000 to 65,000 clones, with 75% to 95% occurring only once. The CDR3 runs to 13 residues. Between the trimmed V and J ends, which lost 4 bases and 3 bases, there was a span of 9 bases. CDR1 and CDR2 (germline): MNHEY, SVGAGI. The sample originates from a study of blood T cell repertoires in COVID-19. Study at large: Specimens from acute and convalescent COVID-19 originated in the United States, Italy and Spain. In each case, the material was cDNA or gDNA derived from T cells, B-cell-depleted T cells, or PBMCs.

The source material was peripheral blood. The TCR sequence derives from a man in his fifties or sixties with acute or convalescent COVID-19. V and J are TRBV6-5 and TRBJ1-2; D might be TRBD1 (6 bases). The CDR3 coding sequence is TGTGCCAGCAGTTTATCAGGGGACTATGGCTACACCTTC. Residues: CASSLSGDYGYTF.